This T cell receptor beta chain was identified during a study of blood T cell repertoires in COVID-19. Assay used: immunoSEQ multiplex PCR; TCRdb lists only in-frame clones, some missing. The profile shows about 110,000 clones, 76% of them singletons. This sequence was found in a woman aged 80 or over with acute or convalescent COVID-19. Sequencing was carried out using peripheral blood.

The CDR3 protein is CASSLVAGGAAYGYTF. CDR3 coding DNA: TGCGCCAGCAGCCTGGTAGCGGGGGGCGCCGCCTATGGCTACACCTTC. This chain links TRBV5-1 with TRBJ1-2; D may be TRBD1 (6 bases). In germline, CDR1 is SGHRS, CDR2 YFSETQ. This CDR3 contains 16 residues. The ends were cut back, 4 bases at V and 4 bases at J, with 20 bases in the middle.